Reported below is one T cell receptor beta chain. This record comes from a study of regulatory T cells in long-lasting Graves disease. This sample's time point: newly diagnosed GD, antithyroid drugs for less than 3 months. Preparation of the TCR library used RNA extracted from PBMCs. With iRepertoire HTBI primers and Arm-PCR of CDR3 regions, TCR beta libraries were built. MiXCR, run by TCRdb on the multiplex PCR reads, gives a single entry per CDR3 protein. Found here are 500,000 or so distinct CDR3 sequences, about 15% of them singletons; the top ten hold approximately 17%. This CDR3 is 17 amino acids long. Trimming pared 6 bases from V and 4 bases from J, leaving 23 bases between. The germline V gene has CDR1 LNHDA and CDR2 SQIVND (reference sequence). These data also featured in a second study, about T cells in Graves' hyperthyroidism and ophthalmopathy. That work states: In making diagnoses, clinical symptoms, serum thyroxine and TRAb, thyroid ultrasound and orbital computed tomography were all used.

Sequenced here: peripheral blood mononuclear cells (PBMCs), sampled at new diagnosis, from a patient treated with antithyroid drugs. This chain connects TRBV19 to TRBJ2-3; D tentatively fits TRBD1 or TRBD2 (5 bases each). This clonotype was sampled from a woman aged 50 to 65 with Graves disease. DNA for the CDR3: TGTGCCAGTAGCACCGCTCCCGGGGCGAAGGGCGCAGATACGCAGTATTTT. This gives the protein CASSTAPGAKGADTQYF.